This T cell receptor beta chain derives from a study of cytomegalovirus exposure and HLA in healthy donors. The CDR3 runs to 16 residues. Germline trimming cut 8 bases from V and 1 base from J; bases unmatched to any gene: 10. Germline V gene data show CDR1 as PRHDT and CDR2 as FYEKMQ (reference sequence). The primer mix had 60 Vbeta and 13 Jbeta primers. Profiled with immunoSEQ multiplex PCR; TCRdb holds only in-frame clones, not every one. This table holds about 100,000 clones, around 69% found once. The chain has TRBV13 and TRBJ2-4; 8 bases fit TRBD2. The specimen sequenced was PBMCs. The TCR originated in a woman aged 60 to 75 in good health and CMV-seropositive. The CDR3 nucleotides are TGTGCCAGCTCGGGAGGGGTTTCCAGGGCCAAAAACATTCAGTACTTC. Protein product: CASSGGVSRAKNIQYF.